Sequencing of this T cell receptor beta chain was carried out in a study of T cell responses to AZD1222 COVID-19 vaccine. Study-level results: Mostly white British, mostly female donors; authors suggested clonal diversity may be underestimated. Baseline testing showed seropositivity in only 6 or 7 AZD1222 recipients. Repertoire samples came only from after the peak T cell response.

A remark on this clone: Its antigen is still unknown.

This CDR3 comprises 12 residues. In germline, CDR1 is PRHDT, CDR2 FYEKMQ (reference sequence). Trimming pared 5 bases from V and 0 bases from J, leaving 4 bases between. Method: immunoSEQ multiplex PCR; TCRdb's copy keeps in-frame clones and lacks some. The data hold about 180,000 clones, with 94% observed a single time. Source: peripheral blood, taken 28 days after the second AZD1222 dose. The chain recombines TRBV13 with TRBJ1-2; D is unresolved. This clonotype was sampled from an adult who received the AZD1222 COVID-19 vaccine. This CDR3 is CASSQTNYGYTF. In DNA, the CDR3 is TGTGCCAGCAGCCAAACTAACTATGGCTACACCTTC.